This TCR beta chain was sequenced in a study of shared clonotypes between healthy human individuals. Libraries were prepared by immunoSEQ multiplex PCR; TCRdb keeps only in-frame clonotypes and omits some of them. The table lists roughly 2,000,000 clones, approximately 95% of them singletons, with approximately 1% in the top ten. CD8 cells classed as naive were CD45RO-negative and positively selected for CCR7, excluding terminally differentiated effector memory CD45RA+ cells. The donors were all Caucasian adults (living in Nashville, Tennessee). Study results and limitations: Large depth notwithstanding, sorted-subset sequencing proved incomplete by rarefaction. For naive CD4 cells, approximately 5% of clonotypes were shared across a handful of donors. Estimated richness was generally greater in naive than memory subsets.

This clone was picked up one time. The antigen remains undetermined. This CDR3 is also generated by other DNA sequences in the sample. The specimen was naive CD8+ T cells sorted from blood. The clonotype was recovered from a young man in good health.

The CDR3 region is CASSVGANEKLFF. The CDR3 DNA is TGTGCCAGCAGCGTAGGAGCTAATGAAAAACTGTTTTTT. V usage is TRBV9 and J usage is TRBJ1-4; D gene uncertain. Trimming pared 0 bases from V and 3 bases from J, leaving 3 bases between. CDR3 length: 13 amino acids. Germline CDR1 and CDR2: SGDLS and YYNGEE. The whole variable domain, filled in from reference TRBV9 and TRBJ1-4, reads DSGVTQTPKHLITATGQRVTLRCSPRSGDLSVYWYQQSLDQGLQFLIQYYNGEERAKGNILERFSAQQFPDLHSELNLSSLELGDSALYFCASSVGANEKLFFGSGTQLSVL.